Following are 11 T cell receptor beta chains from one sample sequenced in a study of blood T cell repertoires in COVID-19 (TCRdb year 2020). Receptor amplification or capture employed the immunoSEQ multiplex PCR assay. Entries here come from immuneACCESS through TCRdb and include only in-frame sequences with V and J called. Some clones fail to appear in such tables; in the studies checked, an unresolved V gene covers under half of the shortfall, and the cause of the remainder is unknown. The sample has over 35,000 clones on record, around three quarters of them singletons. 2% of the sample goes to the ten largest clones. The sequencing input was peripheral blood. These receptors were taken from a man aged 55-75 years with active COVID-19.

The chain carries TRBV2 and TRBJ2-1, with TRBD2 matching over 8 bases. Trimming removed 7 bases from V and 8 bases from J; junction bases left unmatched: 16. The CDR3 runs to 16 residues. Germline values: CDR1 SNHLY, CDR2 FYNNEI. The CDR3 loop is CASTLTSGLVFDEQFF. CDR3 DNA sequence: TGTGCCAGCACTTTGACTTCGGGACTAGTCTTCGATGAGCAGTTCTTC.

The chain couples TRBV3-1 (or the pseudogene TRBV3-2) to TRBJ2-1; D may be TRBD2 (6 bases). The length of the CDR3 is 15 residues. Deletions cut 5 bases from V and 0 bases from J, with 11 bases between. Germline CDR1 and CDR2: LGHDT and YNNKEL (reference sequence). The CDR3 DNA reads as TGTGCCAGCAGCTCTAGCGACCCCTCCTACAATGAGCAGTTCTTC. Translating it yields CASSSSDPSYNEQFF.

This sequence joins TRBV2 and TRBJ1-4, with TRBD1 matching 8 bases. The CDR3 has 15 residues. Germline V CDR1 and CDR2: SNHLY, FYNNEI. V dropped 0 bases and J dropped 4; count of bases not matched to a gene: 1. The CDR3 DNA is TGTGCCAGCAGTGAAGCGGGACAGGTTAATGAAAAACTGTTTTTT. It codes for CASSEAGQVNEKLFF.

The chain combines TRBV9 with TRBJ1-3, with unresolved D. Germline-derived CDR1 and CDR2 are SGDLS and YYNGEE. Trimming took 4 bases from V and 0 from J, leaving 23 bases between them. The CDR3 is 19 residues long. The CDR3 DNA is TGTGCCAGCAGCCCAAGCGGTTTCGCTGGCGCGGCCTCTGGAAACACCATATATTTT. Translation: CASSPSGFAGAASGNTIYF.

This clone was seen only a few times. The chain joins TRBV19 to TRBJ2-7; 7 bases are shared with TRBD1. Trimming removed 10 bases from V and 5 bases from J; junction bases left unmatched: 8. This CDR3 region has 12 residues. Germline CDR1 reads LNHDA; CDR2 reads SQIVND (reference sequence). CDR3 in amino acids: CATRQGTHEQYF. As DNA, the CDR3 is TGTGCCACGAGACAGGGAACCCACGAGCAGTACTTC.

This clone was counted a few times. V is TRBV9 and J is TRBJ2-2; 15 positions match TRBD2. Germline CDR1 is SGDLS and CDR2 is YYNGEE. The CDR3 runs 18 residues. Trimming removed 1 base from V and 5 bases from J; junction bases left unmatched: 6. The CDR3 spells CASSVQGLAGGLTGELFF. The CDR3 DNA sequence: TGTGCCAGCAGCGTACAGGGACTAGCGGGAGGTCTGACCGGGGAGCTGTTTTTT.

The chain employs TRBV11-3 and TRBJ2-7; D not certain. Germline lookup yields CDR1 SGHNT and CDR2 YENEEA. The CDR3 covers 15 residues. Trimming pared 5 bases from V and 2 bases from J, leaving 16 bases between. This chain's CDR3 is CASSEGGAIAYEQYF. CDR3 nucleotide sequence: TGTGCCAGCAGCGAAGGTGGAGCTATAGCCTACGAGCAGTACTTC.

This rearrangement joins TRBV7-2 to TRBJ2-3, with D perhaps matching TRBD2 (5 bases). Germline values: CDR1 SGHTA, CDR2 FQGNSA. This CDR3 comprises 15 residues. The V end was cut by 6 bases, the J end by 1 base, with 14 bases between. CDR3 coding DNA: TGTGCCAGCAGGCTAGGGAGCCTCGGCACAGATACGCAGTATTTT. Translating it yields CASRLGSLGTDTQYF.

This clone was picked up a small number of times. V usage is TRBV28 and J usage is TRBJ2-1, with TRBD1 as a possible D gene (5 bases). The germline gives CDR1 MDHEN, CDR2 SYDVKM. The CDR3 is made up of 13 amino acids. V shed 8 bases and J shed 9 bases, with 17 bases lying between them. Written as DNA, the CDR3 is TGTGCCAGCGGGGCGACCAGACGAGCTGAGCAGTTCTTC. This gives the protein CASGATRRAEQFF.

In nucleotides, the CDR3 is TGTGCCTGGGCAGGGGACAACTATGGCTACACCTTC. Its translation is CAWAGDNYGYTF. V usage is TRBV7-2 and J usage is TRBJ1-2, with D perhaps TRBD1 (6 bases). There are 12 residues in the CDR3. Looked up from germline, CDR1 is SGHTA and CDR2 is FQGNSA. V was shortened by 11 bases and J by 2 bases, with 12 bases between the two germline ends.

This clone was detected only a few times. The V gene is TRBV5-6, the J gene TRBJ2-1; D is unresolved. V shed 1 base and J shed 4 bases, with 12 bases lying between them. The CDR3 is made up of 15 amino acids. Germline V gene sequence: CDR1 SGHDT, CDR2 YYEEEE. CDR3 protein: CASSLWSLRYNEQFF. In DNA form, the CDR3 reads TGTGCCAGCAGCTTGTGGAGTCTAAGGTACAATGAGCAGTTCTTC.